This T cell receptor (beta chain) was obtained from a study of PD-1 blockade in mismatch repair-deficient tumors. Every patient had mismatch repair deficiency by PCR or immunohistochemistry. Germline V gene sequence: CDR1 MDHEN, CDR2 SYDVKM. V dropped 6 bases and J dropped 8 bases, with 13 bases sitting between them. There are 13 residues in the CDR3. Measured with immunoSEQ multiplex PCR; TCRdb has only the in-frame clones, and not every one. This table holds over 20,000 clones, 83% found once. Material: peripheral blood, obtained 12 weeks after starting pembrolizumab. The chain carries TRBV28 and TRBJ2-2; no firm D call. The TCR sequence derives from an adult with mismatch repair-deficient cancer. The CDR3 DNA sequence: TGTGCCAGCAGGAACACAGCAGCTGGGGAGCTGTTTTTT. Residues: CASRNTAAGELFF.